The 8 T cell receptor beta chains listed next were all sequenced from one sample in a study of blood T cell repertoires in COVID-19. Sequencing was performed with immunoSEQ multiplex PCR; in TCRdb, only in-frame clones are kept and a portion is missing. Among about 210,000 clones listed, about 89% were seen once. Sequencing was performed on peripheral blood. These receptors all come from a woman between 40 and 50 years old with acute or convalescent COVID-19.

This chain links TRBV19 with TRBJ1-3, with D uncertain. CDR1 LNHDA and CDR2 SQIVND come from the germline V gene (reference sequence). The CDR3 consists of 14 residues. V lost 6 bases to trimming and J lost 0 bases, with 9 bases between them. DNA of the CDR3: TGTGCCAGTAGCCCCGTGAGCTCTGGAAACACCATATATTTT. Translation: CASSPVSSGNTIYF.

The rearrangement joins TRBV3-1 (or the pseudogene TRBV3-2) to TRBJ1-2; perhaps TRBD1 as D (5 bases). Germline-derived CDR1 and CDR2 are LGHDT and YNNKEL (reference sequence). Trimming cost V 0 bases and J 5 bases, with 10 bases left between them. The CDR3 consists of 14 residues. The CDR3 here is CASSQEDRGYGYTF. The DNA of the CDR3 is TGTGCCAGCAGCCAAGAGGATCGGGGGTATGGCTACACCTTC.

The chain couples TRBV29-1 to TRBJ1-1; 7 bases map to TRBD1. The CDR3 has 14 amino acids. Germline trimming cut 4 bases from V and 5 bases from J; bases unmatched to any gene: 10. Germline V gene sequence: CDR1 SQVTM, CDR2 ANQGSEA. CDR3 coding DNA: TGCAGCGTTGCAGGGGCAGGGGGTAAGACTGAAGCTTTCTTT. The encoded protein is CSVAGAGGKTEAFF.

As DNA, the CDR3 is TGCGCCAGCAGTTTATCCGGGACAGGGTACTCTAACTATGGCTACACCTTC. This sequence encodes CASSLSGTGYSNYGYTF. The chain has TRBV5-1 and TRBJ1-2; 9 bases line up with TRBD1. V lost 5 bases and J lost 0; bases outside the gene matches: 11. Germline assignment: CDR1 SGHRS and CDR2 YFSETQ. CDR3 length equals 17 residues.

The rearrangement links TRBV6-5 to TRBJ1-1; TRBD1 matches at 8 bases. In germline, CDR1 is MNHEY, CDR2 SVGAGI. The CDR3 is made up of 15 amino acids. V was pared by 2 bases and J by 3 bases, with 5 bases of the junction left unmatched. The CDR3 DNA reads TGTGCCAGCAGTTACGCCTGGACAGGGTACACTGAAGCTTTCTTT. Protein: CASSYAWTGYTEAFF.

This chain connects TRBV18 to TRBJ1-6; D is unclear. With 6 bases removed from V and 7 bases from J, the gap between germline ends came to 7 bases. CDR1 and CDR2 from the germline V gene are KGHSH and LQKENI. The CDR3 contains 12 residues. The CDR3 DNA reads TGTGCCAGCTCCGGTACGAATTCACCCCTCCACTTT. This encodes CASSGTNSPLHF. The entire variable domain, with the rest obtained from reference TRBV18 and TRBJ1-6, is as follows: NAGVMQNPRHLVRRRGQEARLRCSPMKGHSHVYWYRQLPEEGLKFMVYLQKENIIDESGMPKERFSAEFPKEGPSILRIQQVVRGDSAAYFCASSGTNSPLHFGNGTRLTVT.

The chain joins TRBV2 to TRBJ1-2, with 8 bases fitting TRBD1. CDR1 is SNHLY and CDR2 is FYNNEI in the germline V gene. This CDR3 contains 14 residues. CDR3: CADRAGQFPGGYTF. The CDR3 nucleotides are TGTGCGGACAGGGCAGGGCAATTCCCGGGAGGCTACACCTTC.

The CDR3 bases are TGCGCCAGCAGCACGGGAGGACAGAGAAATTCACCCCTCCACTTT. Translated: CASSTGGQRNSPLHF. This chain links TRBV5-1 with TRBJ1-6, with D tentatively TRBD1 (6 bases). In germline, CDR1 is SGHRS, CDR2 YFSETQ. The V gene lost 4 bases and the J gene lost 7 bases, with 15 bases spanning the gap. The CDR3 has 15 residues.